This TCR beta chain was recovered during a study of vaccination and CD4 T cells after COVID-19. Study-wide context: SARS-CoV-2, HCoV-NL63, HCoV-OC43 and HCoV-229E supplied the overlapping spike peptides used to stimulate cells.

Sequenced with the Oncomine TCR Beta short-read assay was DNA taken from cultured CD4+ T cells. Investigators obtained genomic DNA by extraction from cultured CD4+ T cells. TCRdb processed the PCR reads anew with MiXCR; each CDR3 protein has one entry. The repertoire includes approximately 9,600 distinct CDR3 sequences, just under 50% of them detected once, and more than 20% sits in the top ten. V was clipped by 1 base and J by 4 bases, with 11 bases between them. This CDR3 spans 16 amino acids. Germline CDR1 reads MGHRA; CDR2 reads YSYEKL. The treatment here: roughly 10-day PBMC culture with coronavirus spike peptide pools or control peptides (ViraFEST assay). Negative selection isolated the CD4+ T cells once the cells had been cultured for around 9 days. Concerning this clonotype itself: Its antigen is not known.

Study conclusions and caveats: Of the reactive clones in convalescent patients, a median around 86% showed up only post-vaccination.

This clonotype was sampled from a human donor who had recovered from COVID-19. This sequence joins TRBV4-1 and TRBJ1-6; unclear D gene. Sequences were obtained from CD4+ T cells from blood, cultured in vitro. The CDR3 nucleotides are TGCGCCAGCAGCCAAGGGGCGGGGATTTATAATTCACCCCTCCACTTT. This gives the protein CASSQGAGIYNSPLHF.